Included here is one TCR beta chain sequence, with context. In terms of age and location, participants ranged from roughly 18 to 95 years and lived in around 22 US areas. Participants were placed into cohorts based on the clinical history they reported. Germline V CDR1 and CDR2: SGHTA, FQGNSA. The V end lost 1 base, the J end lost 3 bases, and 13 bases lay between the germline ends. This CDR3 is 15 amino acids long. In the original workflow: Estimation of nucleated cell counts was performed using reference gene primer amplification. TCRdb's copy holds only in-frame clones and misses some; the assay was immunoSEQ multiplex PCR. V, J and clone size were drawn from that table, and D and trimming were deduced from the DNA. This sample has roughly 340,000 clones; more than 70% occur once, and the top ten carry about 2.1%. This sample is drawn from a study of blood T cell repertoires in COVID-19. Background on the study: Donors in the United States, Italy and Spain gave samples during acute or convalescent COVID-19.

Sequences were obtained from PBMCs or T cells enriched from blood (not recorded which). The source is a man aged 40-49 years in a cohort exposed to, infected with or recovered from COVID-19 (not recorded which). The rearrangement links TRBV7-2 to TRBJ2-7, with D perhaps matching TRBD2 (5 bases). The CDR3 spells CASSLGAGKGYEQYF. The CDR3 DNA reads TGTGCCAGCAGCTTAGGTGCGGGCAAGGGCTACGAGCAGTACTTC.